Listed here is a single T cell receptor (beta chain). Its antigen is undetermined. This sample was included in a study of shared clonotypes between healthy human individuals. Overall study results and limits: Generally, estimated richness proved larger in naive subsets than it did in memory subsets.

CD45RO-negative cells were positively selected for CCR7, leaving out terminally differentiated effector memory CD45RA+ cells. Clones were sequenced by immunoSEQ multiplex PCR, and TCRdb holds only the in-frame ones, with some missing. Seen here are about 580,000 clones, 95% to 98% observed once, and the top ten hold approximately 0.3%. The CDR3 is made up of 11 amino acids. V gave up 1 base and J gave up 8 bases, with 6 bases separating them. Germline-derived CDR1 and CDR2 are SQVTM and ANQGSEA. The V call is TRBV29-1, the J call TRBJ2-1; D unresolved. This TCR was recovered from a man aged 25-45 years in good health. Source material: naive CD8+ T cells sorted from blood. CDR3 sequence reads: CSVEADYEQFF. CDR3 nucleotides: TGCAGCGTTGAAGCCGACTATGAGCAGTTCTTC.